A single sample is the source of the 14 T cell receptor beta chains below, sequenced in a study of OX40 agonist ivuxolimab in advanced cancers. Generated by immunoSEQ multiplex PCR, the TCRdb table keeps only in-frame clones and is missing some. The data contain 65,000 to 95,000 clones, roughly 94% of them singletons. The specimen comprised CD4+ or CD8+ T cells sorted from blood, sampled in a trial of the OX40 agonist ivuxolimab. The receptors come from an adult with an advanced solid tumor such as melanoma, head and neck, liver or kidney cancer.

V and J are TRBV10-3 and TRBJ2-1; 13 bases align to TRBD2. The V gene's germline CDR1 is ENHRY and CDR2 SYGVKD. Trimming cost V 8 bases and J 7 bases; bases outside gene matches: 5. The CDR3 has 14 residues. The CDR3 region is CAIGTSGVGNEQFF. The CDR3 bases are TGTGCCATCGGGACTAGCGGGGTGGGGAATGAGCAGTTCTTC.

This clone was seen once. The V and J genes are TRBV11-2 and TRBJ2-7, with D perhaps given as TRBD1 or TRBD2 (5 bases each). V was trimmed by 5 bases and J by 3 bases, leaving 14 bases between them. Germline CDR1 SGHAT, CDR2 FQNNGV. This CDR3 is 14 amino acids long. Here the CDR3 reads CASSPLVGVYEQYF. The CDR3, as DNA: TGTGCCAGCAGCCCCTTGGTGGGGGTCTACGAGCAGTACTTC.

This rearrangement joins TRBV15 to TRBJ2-5, with D tentatively TRBD2 (6 bases). The V end lost 4 bases, the J end lost 11 bases, and 14 bases lay between the germline ends. Germline CDR1 is LNHNV and CDR2 is YYDKDF (reference sequence). The CDR3 is 12 residues long. The CDR3 region has the DNA TGTGCCACCAGCACCCTGACGGGAGAGCAGTACTTC. It specifies CATSTLTGEQYF.

The genes are TRBV10-3 and TRBJ2-5; D call uncertain. The CDR3 totals 16 residues. The V gene's germline CDR1 is ENHRY and CDR2 SYGVKD. The V end was cut by 0 bases, the J end by 4 bases, with 15 bases between. The CDR3 bases are TGTGCCATCAGTGAGTCGATTTCAAGTCGGTCAGAGACCCAGTACTTC. It is translated as CAISESISSRSETQYF.

The chain combines TRBV28 with TRBJ2-2, with 12 bases aligning to TRBD2. From germline, CDR1 is MDHEN and CDR2 SYDVKM. Trimming removed 5 bases from V and 4 bases from J; junction bases left unmatched: 11. The CDR3 has 18 residues. The CDR3, as DNA: TGTGCCAGCAGTGCCCTGGCTAGCGGGGGGGCCGGCACCGGGGAGCTGTTTTTT. Translation gives CASSALASGGAGTGELFF.

The rearrangement links TRBV9 to TRBJ2-3; D perhaps matches TRBD2 (7 bases). V dropped 0 bases and J dropped 5 bases, with 16 bases sitting between them. This CDR3 comprises 16 residues. Germline CDR1 is SGDLS and CDR2 is YYNGEE. The DNA for the CDR3 is TGTGCCAGCAGCGTAGCTGGGGGGGCAGGGGAAGATACGCAGTATTTT. This translates into CASSVAGGAGEDTQYF.

The CDR3 loop is CASSLYSPFSGGIDEKLFF. DNA of the CDR3: TGTGCCAGCAGTTTATATAGCCCGTTTTCCGGGGGAATTGATGAAAAACTGTTTTTT. The gene calls are TRBV28 and TRBJ1-4, with a weak D call TRBD1 (5 bases). V was pared by 1 base and J by 6 bases, with 24 bases between. CDR1 is MDHEN and CDR2 is SYDVKM in the germline V gene. The CDR3 contains 19 residues.

This clone came up once. The chain carries TRBV4-1 and TRBJ2-7; D gene ambiguous. CDR3 length equals 14 residues. Between the trimmed V and J ends, which lost 2 bases and 5 bases, there was a span of 13 bases. Germline V gives CDR1 MGHRA, CDR2 YSYEKL. CDR3 DNA: TGCGCCAGCAGCCAAACGTCTATATCCCACGAGCAGTACTTC. It is translated as CASSQTSISHEQYF.

The chain recombines TRBV6-5 with TRBJ2-1; D call uncertain. Trimming removed 2 bases from V and 5 bases from J, with 7 bases in between. CDR1 and CDR2 from the germline V gene are MNHEY and SVGAGI. The CDR3 has 13 amino acids. CDR3 in amino acids: CASSYGQNNEQFF. CDR3 sequence (DNA): TGTGCCAGCAGTTACGGGCAGAACAATGAGCAGTTCTTC.

This chain connects TRBV7-9 to TRBJ1-4, with a weak D call TRBD1 (5 bases). CDR1 and CDR2 (germline): SEHNR, FQNEAQ (reference sequence). The CDR3 extends over 16 amino acids. Trimming took 5 bases from V and 4 from J, leaving 17 bases between them. Written as DNA, the CDR3 is TGTGCCAGCAGCCGAAATACCGGGACGGTTAATGAAAAACTGTTTTTT. Protein: CASSRNTGTVNEKLFF.

This sequence joins TRBV7-9 and TRBJ2-5; D gene uncertain. CDR3 length: 13 amino acids. CDR1 and CDR2 (germline): SEHNR, FQNEAQ (reference sequence). Trimming took 4 bases from V and 5 from J, leaving 11 bases between them. CDR3 in DNA: TGTGCCAGCAGCTCACCCACCCGGGAGACCCAGTACTTC. Residues: CASSSPTRETQYF.

V is TRBV7-2 and J is TRBJ2-7; 9 positions agree with TRBD1. Germline CDR1 is SGHTA and CDR2 is FQGNSA. The CDR3 extends over 15 amino acids. The ends lost 5 bases at V and 0 bases at J; junction bases unmatched: 5. Written as DNA, the CDR3 is TGTGCCAGCAGCACGGGGACAGGGAGCTCCTACGAGCAGTACTTC. Translating gives CASSTGTGSSYEQYF.

V gene TRBV6-1 combines with J gene TRBJ2-7; 8 bases match TRBD2. Germline V gene lookup returns CDR1 MNHNS and CDR2 SASEGT. The CDR3 runs to 13 residues. In DNA form, the CDR3 reads TGTTCAACCGGGGGGGGATACTCCTACGAGCAGTACTTC. This encodes CSTGGGYSYEQYF.

This chain links TRBV7-2 with TRBJ1-4; D call uncertain. V was pared by 1 base and J by 4 bases, with 16 bases between. This CDR3 is built from 17 residues. Per germline, CDR1 SGHTA and CDR2 FQGNSA. The CDR3 region is CASSLEGWKGVNEKLFF. In DNA, the CDR3 is TGTGCCAGCAGCTTAGAAGGGTGGAAAGGAGTTAATGAAAAACTGTTTTTT.